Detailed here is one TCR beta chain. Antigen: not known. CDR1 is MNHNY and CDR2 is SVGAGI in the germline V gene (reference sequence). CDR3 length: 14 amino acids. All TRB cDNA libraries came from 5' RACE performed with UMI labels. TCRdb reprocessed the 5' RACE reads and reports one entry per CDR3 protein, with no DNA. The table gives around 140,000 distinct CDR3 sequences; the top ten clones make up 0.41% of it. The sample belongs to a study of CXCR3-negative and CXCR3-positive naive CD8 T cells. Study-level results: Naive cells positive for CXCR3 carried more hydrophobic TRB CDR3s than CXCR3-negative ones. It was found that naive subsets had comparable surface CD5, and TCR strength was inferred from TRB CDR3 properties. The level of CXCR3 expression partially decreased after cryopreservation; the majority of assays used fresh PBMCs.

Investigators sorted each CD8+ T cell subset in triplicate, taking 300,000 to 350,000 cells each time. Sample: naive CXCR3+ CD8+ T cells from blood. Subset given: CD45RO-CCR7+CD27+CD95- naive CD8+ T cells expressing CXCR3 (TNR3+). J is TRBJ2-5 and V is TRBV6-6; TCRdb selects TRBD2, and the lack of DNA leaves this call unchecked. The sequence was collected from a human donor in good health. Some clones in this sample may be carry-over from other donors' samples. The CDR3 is CASSYPGGQETQYF.